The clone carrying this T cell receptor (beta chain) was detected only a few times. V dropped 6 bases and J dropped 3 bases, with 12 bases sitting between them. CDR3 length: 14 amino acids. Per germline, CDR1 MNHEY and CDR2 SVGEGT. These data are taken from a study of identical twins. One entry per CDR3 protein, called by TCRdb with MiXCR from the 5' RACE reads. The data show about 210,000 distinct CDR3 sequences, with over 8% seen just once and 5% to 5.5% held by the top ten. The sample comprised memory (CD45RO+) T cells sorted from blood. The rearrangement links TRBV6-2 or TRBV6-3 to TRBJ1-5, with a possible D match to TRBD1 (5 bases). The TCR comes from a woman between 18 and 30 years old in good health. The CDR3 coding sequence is TGTGCCAGCAGGGGGAGGGGCGTCAATCAGCCCCAGCATTTT. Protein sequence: CASRGRGVNQPQHF.